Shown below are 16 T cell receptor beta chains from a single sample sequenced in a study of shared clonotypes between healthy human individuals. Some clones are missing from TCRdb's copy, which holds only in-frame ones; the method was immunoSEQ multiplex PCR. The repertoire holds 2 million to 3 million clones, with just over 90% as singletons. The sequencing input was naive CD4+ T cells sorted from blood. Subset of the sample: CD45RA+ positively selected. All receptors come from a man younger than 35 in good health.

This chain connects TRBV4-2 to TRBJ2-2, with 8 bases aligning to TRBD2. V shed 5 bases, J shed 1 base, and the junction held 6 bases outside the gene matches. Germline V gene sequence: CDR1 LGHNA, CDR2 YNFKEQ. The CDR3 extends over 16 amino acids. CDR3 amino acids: CASSTRLAKNTGELFF. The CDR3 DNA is TGTGCCAGCAGCACCCGACTAGCGAAGAACACCGGGGAGCTGTTTTTT.

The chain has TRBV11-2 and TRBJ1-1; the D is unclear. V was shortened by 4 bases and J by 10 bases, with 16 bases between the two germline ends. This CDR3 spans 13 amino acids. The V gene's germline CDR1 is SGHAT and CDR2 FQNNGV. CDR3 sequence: CASSSRRETGAFF. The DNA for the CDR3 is TGTGCCAGCAGCTCCCGAAGGGAGACGGGAGCTTTCTTT.

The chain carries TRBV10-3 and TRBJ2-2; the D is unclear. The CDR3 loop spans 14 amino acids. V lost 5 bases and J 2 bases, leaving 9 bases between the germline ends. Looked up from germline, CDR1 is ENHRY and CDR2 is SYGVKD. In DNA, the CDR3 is TGTGCCATCAGTAGGCAGATAAACACCGGGGAGCTGTTTTTT. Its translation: CAISRQINTGELFF.

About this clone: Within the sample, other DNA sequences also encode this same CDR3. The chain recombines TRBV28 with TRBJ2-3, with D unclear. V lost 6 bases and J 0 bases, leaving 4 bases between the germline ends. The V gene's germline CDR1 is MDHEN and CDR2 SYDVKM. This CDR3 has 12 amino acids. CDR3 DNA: TGTGCCAGCAGGGACAGCACAGATACGCAGTATTTT. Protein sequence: CASRDSTDTQYF.

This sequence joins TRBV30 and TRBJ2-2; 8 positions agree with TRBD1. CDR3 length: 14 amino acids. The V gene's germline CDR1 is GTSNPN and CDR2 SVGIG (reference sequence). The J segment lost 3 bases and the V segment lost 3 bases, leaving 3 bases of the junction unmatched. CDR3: CAWSPGGYTGELFF. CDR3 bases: TGTGCCTGGAGCCCAGGGGGCTACACCGGGGAGCTGTTTTTT.

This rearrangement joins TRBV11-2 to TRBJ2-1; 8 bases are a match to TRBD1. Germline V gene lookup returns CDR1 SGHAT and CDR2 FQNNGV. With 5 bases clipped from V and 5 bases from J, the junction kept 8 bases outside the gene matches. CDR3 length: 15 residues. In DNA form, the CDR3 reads TGTGCCAGCAGCAGAAGACAGGGGCAAAACAATGAGCAGTTCTTC. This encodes CASSRRQGQNNEQFF.

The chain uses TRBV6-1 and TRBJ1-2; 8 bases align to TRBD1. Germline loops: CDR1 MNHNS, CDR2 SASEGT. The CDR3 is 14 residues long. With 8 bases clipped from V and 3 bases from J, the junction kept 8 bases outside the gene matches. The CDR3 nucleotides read TGTGCCAGCCGTCCCACGGACAGGGACTATGGCTACACCTTC. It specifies CASRPTDRDYGYTF.

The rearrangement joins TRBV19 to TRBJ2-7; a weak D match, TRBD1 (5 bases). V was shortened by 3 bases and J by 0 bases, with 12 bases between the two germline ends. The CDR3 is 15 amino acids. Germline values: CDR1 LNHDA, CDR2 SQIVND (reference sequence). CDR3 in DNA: TGTGCCAGTAGTATTCGCGACAGTAGCTCCTACGAGCAGTACTTC. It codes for CASSIRDSSSYEQYF.

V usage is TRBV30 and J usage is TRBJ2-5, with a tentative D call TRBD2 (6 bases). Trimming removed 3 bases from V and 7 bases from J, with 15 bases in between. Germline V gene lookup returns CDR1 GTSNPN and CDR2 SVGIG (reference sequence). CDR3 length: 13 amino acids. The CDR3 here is CAWSARDFGTQYF. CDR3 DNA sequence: TGTGCCTGGAGCGCCCGGGACTTCGGGACCCAGTACTTC.

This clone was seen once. CDR3 sequence (DNA): TGTGCCAGCAGCTTATTTCGAGAGACCCAGTACTTC. Amino acids: CASSLFRETQYF. The rearrangement joins TRBV11-2 to TRBJ2-5; no clear D. Germline lookup yields CDR1 SGHAT and CDR2 FQNNGV. The V and J ends lost 2 bases and 4 bases respectively, with 5 bases between them. The CDR3 spans 12 residues.

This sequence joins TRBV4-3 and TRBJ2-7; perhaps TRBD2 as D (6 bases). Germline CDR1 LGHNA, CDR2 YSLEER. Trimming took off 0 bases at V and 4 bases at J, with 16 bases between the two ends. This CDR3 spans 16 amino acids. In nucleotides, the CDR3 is TGCGCCAGCAGCCAAGAGGCGGGAATCATCCGTTACGAGCAGTACTTC. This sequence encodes CASSQEAGIIRYEQYF.

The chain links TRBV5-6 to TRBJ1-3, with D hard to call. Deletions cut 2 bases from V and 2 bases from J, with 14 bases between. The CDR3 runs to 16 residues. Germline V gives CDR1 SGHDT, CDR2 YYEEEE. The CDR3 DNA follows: TGTGCCAGCAGCTTCGAGCGAAACGCACCTGGAAACACCATATATTTT. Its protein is CASSFERNAPGNTIYF. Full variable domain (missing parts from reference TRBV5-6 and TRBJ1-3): DAGVTQSPTHLIKTRGQQVTLRCSPKSGHDTVSWYQQALGQGPQFIFQYYEEEERQRGNFPDRFSGHQFPNYSSELNVNALLLGDSALYLCASSFERNAPGNTIYFGEGSWLTVV.

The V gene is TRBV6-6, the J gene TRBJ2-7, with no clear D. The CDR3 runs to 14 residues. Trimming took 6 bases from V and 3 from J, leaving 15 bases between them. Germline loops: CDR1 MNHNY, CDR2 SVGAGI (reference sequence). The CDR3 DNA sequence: TGTGCCAGCAGATTCACCACGGACCGCTACGAGCAGTACTTC. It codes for CASRFTTDRYEQYF.

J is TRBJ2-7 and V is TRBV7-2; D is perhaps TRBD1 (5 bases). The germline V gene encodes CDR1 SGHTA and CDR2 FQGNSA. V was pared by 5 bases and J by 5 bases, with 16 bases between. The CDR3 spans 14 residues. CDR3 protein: CASSLRWGPHEQYF. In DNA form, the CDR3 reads TGTGCCAGCAGCCTGCGATGGGGCCCGCACGAGCAGTACTTC. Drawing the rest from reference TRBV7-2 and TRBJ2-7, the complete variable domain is GAGVSQSPSNKVTEKGKDVELRCDPISGHTALYWYRQSLGQGLEFLIYFQGNSAPDKSGLPSDRFSAERTGGSVSTLTIQRTQQEDSAVYLCASSLRWGPHEQYFGPGTRLTVT.

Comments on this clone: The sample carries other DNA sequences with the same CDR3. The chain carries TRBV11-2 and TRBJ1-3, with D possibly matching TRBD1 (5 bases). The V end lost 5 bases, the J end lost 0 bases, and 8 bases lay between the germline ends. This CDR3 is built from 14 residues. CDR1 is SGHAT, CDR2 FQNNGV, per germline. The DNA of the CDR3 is TGTGCCAGCAGCCTAGGGGTCTCTGGAAACACCATATATTTT. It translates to CASSLGVSGNTIYF.

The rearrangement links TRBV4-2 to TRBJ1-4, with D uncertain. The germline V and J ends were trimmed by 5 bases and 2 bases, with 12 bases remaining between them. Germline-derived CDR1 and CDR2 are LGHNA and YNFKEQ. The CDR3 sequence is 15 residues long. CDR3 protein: CASSSGPTTNEKLFF. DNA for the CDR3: TGTGCCAGCAGCTCCGGACCCACGACTAATGAAAAACTGTTTTTT.